This T cell receptor beta chain emerged from a study of Ad26.COV2.S vaccination and SARS-CoV-2 variants. Study information: Once or twice, 56 days apart, Ad26.COV2.S was delivered intramuscularly. Study conclusions and caveats: Assessments of TCR breadth and depth may have underestimated the total T cell responses.

Specified treatment: some 19 received Ad26.COV2.S at low or high dose, single or two shots; 5 received placebo; per-sample allocation not given. Each sample was drawn 63 days after the first injection (of vaccine or placebo). Donation was by an adult aged 18-55 years who was in Boston. Immunization relied on an Ad26 vector, which expressed Wuhan-strain SARS-CoV-2 spike. The CDR3 totals 15 residues. V was cut by 2 bases and J by 2 bases, with 13 bases left in between. Germline CDR1 WSHSY, CDR2 SAAADI. Generated by immunoSEQ multiplex PCR, the TCRdb table keeps only in-frame clones and is missing some. The data hold approximately 280,000 clones, with more than 75% observed a single time. In the case of this clone: Its antigen is not identified.

This TCR was sampled from a person between 18 and 65 years old who received the Ad26.COV2.S COVID-19 vaccine or a placebo. This specimen was peripheral blood, taken in a trial of Ad26.COV2.S vaccine versus placebo. The V and J genes are TRBV10-2 and TRBJ2-7; tentative D call: TRBD2 (5 bases). CDR3 region: CASSEASGMTYEQYF. The CDR3 DNA sequence: TGCGCCAGCAGTGAGGCCTCGGGGATGACCTACGAGCAGTACTTC.